This TCR beta chain was observed in a study of blood T cell repertoires in COVID-19. Study-wide background: Whether acute or convalescent, the COVID-19 samples came from the United States, Italy and Spain. PBMCs, B-cell-depleted T cells, or T cells were the source of the cDNA or gDNA that made up the material.

The germline V gene encodes CDR1 LNHNV and CDR2 YYDKDF (reference sequence). The CDR3 loop spans 16 amino acids. J lost 7 bases, V lost 7 bases, and 13 bases had no gene match. Authors' analysis steps: Reference gene primer amplification in the assay estimated nucleated cell counts. Libraries were prepared by immunoSEQ multiplex PCR; TCRdb keeps only in-frame clonotypes and omits some of them. That table furnishes V, J and clone size, whereas the DNA furnished D and trimming. The sample comprises roughly 380,000 clones, around 85% of which are singletons, and approximately 3.6% rests with the top ten.

The clonotype originates from a woman younger than 30 with acute or convalescent COVID-19. Sequencing used peripheral blood. The V call is TRBV15, the J call TRBJ2-4; 10 nucleotides agree with TRBD1. The CDR3 DNA is TGTGCCACCACCGCGACGGACAGGGGGAAGGGTAACATTCAGTACTTC. This codes for CATTATDRGKGNIQYF.